A selection of T cell receptor beta chains follows, all from one sample in a study of shared clonotypes between healthy human individuals. Sequenced by immunoSEQ multiplex PCR; TCRdb stores in-frame clones only, minus some. The sample consists of roughly 1,100,000 clones, more than 60% of them appearing once. Input material: memory CD4+ T cells sorted from blood. The receptors stem from a man between 18 and 29 years old in good health. Both conserved end residues are part of each CDR3. The D gene is left open where the match is weak. Some rows mark clone size as missing; the rest say once, few, many or name a class of expanded clone.

clone_size	d_call	v_call	j_call	cdr3_nt	cdr3_aa
.	.	TRBV9	TRBJ2-5	TGTGCCAGCAGCGCCCGACTCCAAGAGACCCAGTACTTC	CASSARLQETQYF
.	TRBD2	TRBV28	TRBJ2-2	TGTGCCAGCAAACGGGGAGGGTCGGCCGGGGAGCTGTTTTTT	CASKRGGSAGELFF
.	.	TRBV11-2	TRBJ1-2	TGTGCCAGCAGCTTAGTCCGGATCATGGATGGCTACACCTTC	CASSLVRIMDGYTF
.	.	TRBV30	TRBJ2-2	TGTGCCTGGAGCCTCCGGGGGGCATCTACCGGGGAGCTGTTTTTT	CAWSLRGASTGELFF
.	.	TRBV28	TRBJ2-2	TGTGCCAGCAGTTGGTCCAACACCGGGGAGCTGTTTTTT	CASSWSNTGELFF
.	.	TRBV27	TRBJ1-5	TGTGCCAGCAGTTTCCGCCCCCCAACAGTTGCGGGCAATCAGCCCCAGCATTTT	CASSFRPPTVAGNQPQHF
.	.	TRBV7-9	TRBJ1-4	TGTGCCAGCAGCTTGGGATGGGAAAAACTGTTTTTT	CASSLGWEKLFF
.	TRBD1	TRBV2	TRBJ1-6	TGTGCCAGCAGCCCCGACAGGGCTAATAATTCACCCCTCCACTTT	CASSPDRANNSPLHF
.	TRBD2	TRBV5-1	TRBJ2-3	TGCGCCAGCAGCTTAACCCCCCTGAGCGGGGGCACAGATACGCAGTATTTT	CASSLTPLSGGTDTQYF
few	TRBD2	TRBV27	TRBJ2-7	TGTGCCAGCAGCAAGGTGGTGGCTAGCGGGGGAATCTACGAGCAGTACTTC	CASSKVVASGGIYEQYF
.	TRBD1	TRBV28	TRBJ2-3	TGTGCCAGCAGCCGTTTCAGGGGACAGGGAAGTTTCGATACGCAGTATTTT	CASSRFRGQGSFDTQYF
.	TRBD1	TRBV30	TRBJ1-2	TGTGCCTGGAGTTCACAGGGGAGCTATGGCTACACCTTC	CAWSSQGSYGYTF
.	TRBD1	TRBV19	TRBJ1-1	TGTGCCAGTAGTCCCGACAGGGCGGGCACTGAAGCTTTCTTT	CASSPDRAGTEAFF
.	TRBD1	TRBV5-6	TRBJ1-2	TGTGCCAGCAGCCTACTGACAGGGGGCAAGTTAGGCTACACCTTC	CASSLLTGGKLGYTF
.	.	TRBV28	TRBJ2-5	TGTGCCAGCAGTTTGCAGGGGGGGGATCGCGAGACCCAGTACTTC	CASSLQGGDRETQYF
few	.	TRBV4-1	TRBJ1-2	TGCGCCAGCAGCCAAGACTCTGGACGACAGGGCTACACCTTC	CASSQDSGRQGYTF
few	.	TRBV18	TRBJ1-2	TGTGCCAGCTCACCAACACAGGGTAACTATGGCTACACCTTC	CASSPTQGNYGYTF
.	.	TRBV14	TRBJ2-3	TGTGCCAGCAGCCCTCTACAGGGAAATACGCAGTATTTT	CASSPLQGNTQYF
few	.	TRBV6-6	TRBJ2-1	TGTGCCAGCAGTTATAACACTGGCAATGAGCAGTTCTTC	CASSYNTGNEQFF
.	.	TRBV7-2	TRBJ2-7	TGTGCCAGCAGCTTAATTAGCGGCCCCTACGAGCAGTACTTC	CASSLISGPYEQYF
few	.	TRBV6-1	TRBJ2-2	TGTGCCAGCAGTGTACAGGACACCGGGGAGCTGTTTTTT	CASSVQDTGELFF
few	.	TRBV10-2	TRBJ2-1	TGCGCCACTACAGGAACCTACAATGAGCAGTTCTTC	CATTGTYNEQFF
.	.	TRBV7-9	TRBJ2-7	TGTGCCAGCAGCCTGTTAGAGCCTTACGAGCAGTACTTC	CASSLLEPYEQYF
few	TRBD2	TRBV6-1	TRBJ2-7	TGTGCCAGCAGTGAAAGGAGGCGGGAGGCCGGCGAGCAGTACTTC	CASSERRREAGEQYF
once	.	TRBV30	TRBJ2-7	TGTGCCTGGAGCAAGGGGTGGTACGAGCAGTACTTC	CAWSKGWYEQYF